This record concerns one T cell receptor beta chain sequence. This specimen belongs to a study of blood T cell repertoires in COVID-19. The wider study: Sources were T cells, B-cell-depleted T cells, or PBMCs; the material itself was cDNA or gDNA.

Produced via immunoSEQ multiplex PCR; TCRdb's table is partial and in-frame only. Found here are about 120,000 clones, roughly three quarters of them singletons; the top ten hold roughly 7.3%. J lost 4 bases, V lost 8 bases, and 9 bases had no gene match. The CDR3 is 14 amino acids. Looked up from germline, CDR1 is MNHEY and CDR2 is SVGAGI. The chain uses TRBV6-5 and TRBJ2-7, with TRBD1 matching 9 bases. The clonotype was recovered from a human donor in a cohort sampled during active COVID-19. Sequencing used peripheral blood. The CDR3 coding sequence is TGTGCCAGCCCCGAGGGGACAGGGAATTACGAGCAGTACTTC. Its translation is CASPEGTGNYEQYF.